This passage covers 28 T cell receptor beta chains from one sample sequenced in a study of blood T cell repertoires in COVID-19. Assay: immunoSEQ multiplex PCR; the TCRdb copy retains only in-frame clones and omits some. The table records more than 15,000 clones, approximately 84% of them present only once. The sample comprised peripheral blood. These receptors originate from a human donor with active COVID-19. The donor label of this sample is uncertain.

The chain combines TRBV14 with TRBJ1-5; D might be TRBD1 (6 bases). Germline values: CDR1 SGHDN, CDR2 FVKESK. The CDR3 is made up of 15 amino acids. The ends were cut back, 2 bases at V and 0 bases at J, with 8 bases in the middle. CDR3 amino acids: CASSQWTVSNQPQHF. DNA of the CDR3: TGTGCCAGCAGCCAATGGACAGTTAGCAATCAGCCCCAGCATTTT.

J is TRBJ1-1 and V is TRBV7-9; D unclear. CDR3 length equals 15 residues. V gave up 2 bases and J gave up 0 bases, with 10 bases separating them. The germline V gene encodes CDR1 SEHNR and CDR2 FQNEAQ (reference sequence). The CDR3 nucleotides read TGTGCCAGCAGCTTAACATCCGGGATGAACACTGAAGCTTTCTTT. Its protein is CASSLTSGMNTEAFF. The variable domain in full, completed from reference TRBV7-9 and TRBJ1-1, reads DTGVSQNPRHKITKRGQNVTFRCDPISEHNRLYWYRQTLGQGPEFLTYFQNEAQLEKSRLLSDRFSAERPKGSFSTLEIQRTEQGDSAMYLCASSLTSGMNTEAFFGQGTRLTVV.

The chain links TRBV18 to TRBJ1-1, with D unclear. The CDR3 contains 13 residues. Trimming removed 3 bases at V and 6 bases at J, with 11 bases between. Looked up from germline, CDR1 is KGHSH and CDR2 is LQKENI. The CDR3 here is CASSPLRNPEAFF. CDR3 nucleotide sequence: TGTGCCAGCTCACCCCTAAGAAACCCTGAAGCTTTCTTT.

The chain links TRBV19 to TRBJ1-1, with a possible D match to TRBD1 (6 bases). The V gene lost 1 base and the J gene lost 4 bases, with 10 bases spanning the gap. This CDR3 comprises 14 residues. CDR1 LNHDA and CDR2 SQIVND come from the germline V gene (reference sequence). The CDR3 sequence: CASSIGGLVTEAFF. As DNA, the CDR3 is TGTGCCAGTAGTATAGGGGGGCTGGTCACTGAAGCTTTCTTT.

The chain joins TRBV7-2 to TRBJ2-7; the D is unclear. This CDR3 has 15 amino acids. CDR1 SGHTA and CDR2 FQGNSA come from the germline V gene. V was clipped by 1 base and J by 2 bases, with 12 bases between them. CDR3 sequence reads: CASSLGPGAPYEQYF. The CDR3 DNA sequence: TGTGCCAGCAGCTTAGGGCCCGGAGCCCCCTACGAGCAGTACTTC.

The chain combines TRBV25-1 with TRBJ2-1; 11 bases align to TRBD1. V shed 1 base, J shed 8 bases, and the junction held 10 bases outside the gene matches. The V gene's germline CDR1 is MGHDK and CDR2 SYGVNS. The CDR3 extends over 17 amino acids. Here the CDR3 reads CASSESRGQGAKYEQFF. CDR3 coding DNA: TGTGCCAGCAGTGAATCCAGAGGACAGGGGGCCAAGTATGAGCAGTTCTTC.

The chain recombines TRBV10-3 with TRBJ2-7; tentative D call: TRBD1 (6 bases). Germline V lookup: CDR1 ENHRY, CDR2 SYGVKD. Trimming removed 0 bases from V and 6 bases from J, with 12 bases in between. This CDR3 comprises 14 residues. The CDR3 loop is CAISESGDTSEQYF. Written as DNA, the CDR3 is TGTGCCATCAGTGAGTCGGGGGACACTTCCGAGCAGTACTTC.

The V gene is TRBV27, the J gene TRBJ1-2; a possible D gene is TRBD1 (5 bases). V was clipped by 3 bases and J by 5 bases, with 10 bases between them. From germline, CDR1 is MNHEY and CDR2 SMNVEV (reference sequence). This CDR3 has 13 amino acids. Written as DNA, the CDR3 is TGTGCCAGCAGTTTGGGCAGGGTTTATGGCTACACCTTC. The encoded protein is CASSLGRVYGYTF.

V usage is TRBV10-3 and J usage is TRBJ2-7; 10 bases fit TRBD2. V was pared by 6 bases and J by 0 bases, with 5 bases of the junction left unmatched. Germline lookup yields CDR1 ENHRY and CDR2 SYGVKD. The CDR3 is 15 residues long. CDR3 sequence reads: CAIRELAGTSYEQYF. In nucleotides, the CDR3 is TGTGCCATCAGAGAACTAGCGGGGACCTCCTACGAGCAGTACTTC.

This chain links TRBV3-1 (or the pseudogene TRBV3-2) with TRBJ1-3, with TRBD1 matching 8 bases. The V gene end was trimmed by 4 bases and the J gene end by 2 bases; junction bases not matched to a gene: 7. Germline loops: CDR1 LGHDT, CDR2 YNNKEL (reference sequence). The CDR3 has 16 residues. CDR3 in amino acids: CASSRNLQGAGNTIYF. CDR3 in DNA: TGTGCCAGCAGCCGAAACCTACAGGGGGCTGGAAACACCATATATTTT.

The V gene is TRBV10-1, the J gene TRBJ2-1; the match to TRBD2 covers 7 bases. The CDR3 is made up of 16 amino acids. The V segment lost 7 bases and the J segment 0 bases; nucleotides outside the gene matches: 9. The germline V gene has CDR1 WNHNN and CDR2 SYGVQD (reference sequence). The CDR3, as DNA: TGCGCCAGCATCAGACGGGACTACAGCTCCTACAATGAGCAGTTCTTC. Translation gives CASIRRDYSSYNEQFF.

V gene TRBV7-2 combines with J gene TRBJ2-1; 10 bases agree with TRBD2. The length of the CDR3 is 15 residues. Germline CDR1 is SGHTA and CDR2 is FQGNSA. Losses at the gene ends were 0 bases for V and 6 bases for J; bases not matched to a gene: 2. Here the CDR3 reads CASSLAGTSVNEQFF. DNA for the CDR3: TGTGCCAGCAGCTTAGCCGGGACTAGCGTCAATGAGCAGTTCTTC.

The J gene is TRBJ2-2, the V gene TRBV27; no reliable D call. The germline gives CDR1 MNHEY, CDR2 SMNVEV (reference sequence). There are 14 residues in the CDR3. The V end lost 6 bases, the J end lost 1 base, and 9 bases lay between the germline ends. CDR3: CASRVGENTGELFF. The CDR3 DNA sequence: TGTGCCAGCAGAGTTGGAGAGAACACCGGGGAGCTGTTTTTT.

The rearrangement links TRBV4-1 to TRBJ1-1; 7 bases align to TRBD1. Looked up from germline, CDR1 is MGHRA and CDR2 is YSYEKL. The length of the CDR3 is 12 residues. Trimming cost V 5 bases and J 9 bases; bases outside gene matches: 6. For the CDR3, the DNA is TGCGCCAGCAGCGAACCGACAGGGAAAGCTTTCTTT. The encoded protein is CASSEPTGKAFF.

This clone was seen more than once but under ten times. V gene TRBV7-9 combines with J gene TRBJ1-4, with a weak D call TRBD1 (5 bases). Between the trimmed V and J ends, which lost 5 bases and 7 bases, there was a span of 17 bases. CDR3 length: 15 residues. Germline CDR1 and CDR2: SEHNR and FQNEAQ (reference sequence). The CDR3 protein is CASSPDLGRGEKLFF. CDR3 nucleotides: TGTGCCAGCAGCCCTGACCTGGGGCGGGGTGAAAAACTGTTTTTT. Complete variable domain (other parts from reference TRBV7-9 and TRBJ1-4): DTGVSQNPRHKITKRGQNVTFRCDPISEHNRLYWYRQTLGQGPEFLTYFQNEAQLEKSRLLSDRFSAERPKGSFSTLEIQRTEQGDSAMYLCASSPDLGRGEKLFFGSGTQLSVL.

A few counts support this clone. The rearrangement joins TRBV19 to TRBJ1-2; possibly TRBD1 for D (5 bases). The CDR3 length is 16 residues. Germline CDR1 is LNHDA and CDR2 is SQIVND (reference sequence). V was trimmed by 5 bases and J by 7 bases, leaving 23 bases between them. CDR3 in amino acids: CASSEPSGGGAGGYTF. The CDR3 nucleotides are TGTGCCAGTAGTGAACCATCGGGGGGAGGGGCAGGTGGCTACACCTTC.

The chain employs TRBV18 and TRBJ1-6, with D unclear. Trimming cost V 0 bases and J 10 bases, with 4 bases left between them. The CDR3 spans 12 residues. Per the germline V gene, CDR1 is KGHSH and CDR2 is LQKENI. CDR3 protein: CASSPPGSPLHF. The CDR3 region has the DNA TGTGCCAGCTCACCACCGGGCTCACCCCTCCACTTT.

This chain uses TRBV3-1 (or the pseudogene TRBV3-2) with TRBJ2-3; 8 bases align to TRBD2. The junction had 3 bases not matched to a gene; V was cut back by 3 bases and J by 4 bases. This CDR3 has 14 residues. In germline, CDR1 is LGHDT, CDR2 YNNKEL (reference sequence). In DNA, the CDR3 is TGTGCCAGCAGCCACAGCGGGGGCTCAGATACGCAGTATTTT. It is translated as CASSHSGGSDTQYF.

The chain has TRBV3-1 (or the pseudogene TRBV3-2) and TRBJ1-1, with TRBD1 matching over 7 bases. V lost 3 bases to trimming and J lost 5 bases; unmatched junction nucleotides: 6. The CDR3 runs 14 residues. From germline, CDR1 is LGHDT and CDR2 YNNKEL (reference sequence). DNA of the CDR3: TGTGCCAGCAGCCACCAGACAGGGAGGACTGAAGCTTTCTTT. Protein sequence: CASSHQTGRTEAFF.

The chain is built from TRBV15 and TRBJ2-5; D is possibly TRBD1 (5 bases). V gave up 0 bases and J gave up 3 bases, with 8 bases separating them. CDR3 length equals 14 residues. CDR1 and CDR2 from the germline V gene are LNHNV and YYDKDF (reference sequence). The chain's CDR3 is CATSRDQGKETQYF. As DNA, the CDR3 is TGTGCCACCAGCAGAGACCAGGGAAAAGAGACCCAGTACTTC. The variable domain in full, with the rest retrieved from reference TRBV15 and TRBJ2-5, is DAMVIQNPRYQVTQFGKPVTLSCSQTLNHNVMYWYQQKSSQAPKLLFHYYDKDFNNEADTPDNFQSRRPNTSFCFLDIRSPGLGDTAMYLCATSRDQGKETQYFGPGTRLLVL.

The gene calls are TRBV5-1 and TRBJ2-7, with D possibly being TRBD1 (6 bases). Germline lookup yields CDR1 SGHRS and CDR2 YFSETQ. The ends were cut back, 4 bases at V and 3 bases at J, with 14 bases in the middle. The CDR3 consists of 14 residues. CDR3 in amino acids: CASSPTGHSYEQYF. For the CDR3, the DNA is TGCGCCAGCAGCCCAACGGGACACAGCTACGAGCAGTACTTC.

The V call is TRBV11-2, the J call TRBJ2-7; 12 bases map to TRBD2. Germline V gene lookup returns CDR1 SGHAT and CDR2 FQNNGV. After removal of 5 bases from V and 4 bases from J, the junction contained 12 bases not matched to a gene. This CDR3 is built from 17 residues. The CDR3 DNA follows: TGTGCCAGCAGCCCCCGGCAGCGGACTAGCGGGAAATACGAGCAGTACTTC. Translating it yields CASSPRQRTSGKYEQYF.

In its sample, this clone was seen a few times. This chain connects TRBV11-3 to TRBJ2-7; perhaps TRBD2 as D (7 bases). The CDR3 consists of 18 residues. The germline V and J ends were trimmed by 5 bases and 3 bases, with 26 bases remaining between them. CDR1 SGHNT and CDR2 YENEEA come from the germline V gene. The CDR3 protein is CASSALGEGDYGNYEQYF. Written as DNA, the CDR3 is TGTGCCAGCAGCGCCCTGGGGGAGGGGGACTACGGTAACTACGAGCAGTACTTC.

The chain is built from TRBV18 and TRBJ2-7, with TRBD1 matching over 9 bases. Germline V gene data show CDR1 as KGHSH and CDR2 as LQKENI. CDR3 length: 16 residues. Trimming took 0 bases from V and 0 from J; bases not matched to a gene: 3. This CDR3 is CASSPPLGQGSYEQYF. CDR3 nucleotides: TGTGCCAGCTCACCACCGTTGGGACAGGGCTCCTACGAGCAGTACTTC.

J is TRBJ1-3 and V is TRBV5-4; the D is unclear. The CDR3 consists of 15 residues. CDR1 and CDR2 (germline): SGHNT, YYREEE (reference sequence). V dropped 4 bases and J dropped 0 bases, with 11 bases sitting between them. The CDR3 bases are TGTGCCAGCAGCGCGCGGGTCGACTCTGGAAACACCATATATTTT. It codes for CASSARVDSGNTIYF.

The rearrangement uses TRBV29-1 and TRBJ2-7, with D unclear. CDR1 SQVTM and CDR2 ANQGSEA come from the germline V gene. V lost 2 bases and J 7 bases, leaving 12 bases between the germline ends. This CDR3 is built from 12 residues. CDR3 sequence reads: CSVENRLEEQYF. CDR3 coding DNA: TGCAGCGTTGAAAACCGCCTGGAGGAGCAGTACTTC.

The rearrangement joins TRBV5-4 to TRBJ1-2, with D possibly matching TRBD1 (6 bases). The V end lost 4 bases, the J end lost 0 bases, and 16 bases lay between the germline ends. CDR1 is SGHNT, CDR2 YYREEE, per germline (reference sequence). The CDR3 totals 16 residues. CDR3 sequence (DNA): TGTGCCAGCAGCCCCGGGGGAGGGGGAGCTAACTATGGCTACACCTTC. Translated: CASSPGGGGANYGYTF. Based on the CDR3 plus reference TRBV5-4 and TRBJ1-2, the full variable domain is ETGVTQSPTHLIKTRGQQVTLRCSSQSGHNTVSWYQQALGQGPQFIFQYYREEENGRGNFPPRFSGLQFPNYSSELNVNALELDDSALYLCASSPGGGGANYGYTFGSGTRLTVV.

This clone was observed a few times. The DNA for the CDR3 is TGTGCCAGCAGCTTATATCCGGGTTGGAACTATGGCTACACCTTC. The encoded protein is CASSLYPGWNYGYTF. The chain recombines TRBV11-1 with TRBJ1-2, with D unresolved. Trimming removed 2 bases at V and 2 bases at J, with 12 bases between. Germline CDR1 SGHAT, CDR2 FQDESV (reference sequence). The CDR3 covers 15 residues.